A selection of T cell receptor beta chains follows, all from one sample in a study of cytomegalovirus exposure and HLA in healthy donors. Generated by immunoSEQ multiplex PCR, the TCRdb table keeps only in-frame clones and is missing some. Of 160,000 or so clones listed, around four fifths were seen once; the top ten hold 1.4%. Sequences were obtained from PBMCs. The receptors shown here come from a male donor in good health and CMV-seronegative. Both conserved end residues are part of each CDR3.

CDR3	V	J
CASSSTGSGNTIYF	TRBV6-1	TRBJ1-3
CASSPPGTGNQPQHF	TRBV18	TRBJ1-5
CASSEQRGGREQYF	TRBV6-1	TRBJ2-5
CASSFGTGIQPQHF	TRBV7-9	TRBJ1-5
CASSSDTEAFF	TRBV5-1	TRBJ1-1
CASSQYGYTF	TRBV7-9	TRBJ1-2
CASSQDTAGYTQYF	TRBV4-3	TRBJ2-3
CASSDPGNYGYTF	TRBV7-2	TRBJ1-2
CASSVARGSGNTIYF	TRBV9	TRBJ1-3
CASSQGGELFF	TRBV28	TRBJ2-2
CASSEDGGSITGELFF	TRBV2	TRBJ2-2
CASSLRQGENYEQYF	TRBV5-1	-
CASSPRDRGGNTEAFF	TRBV4-1	TRBJ1-1
CASSSTTSGGGKTQYF	TRBV6-6	TRBJ2-5
CASSIEQGVYNEQFF	TRBV19	TRBJ2-1
CASSTGTSGAYNEQFF	TRBV5-1	TRBJ2-1
CASSPRSDTEAFF	TRBV7-9	TRBJ1-1
CASSQKQGRSGNTIYF	TRBV4-1	TRBJ1-3
CASSQAGGGDTEAFF	TRBV4-2	TRBJ1-1
CASSQPTSGAIETQYF	TRBV4-2	TRBJ2-5
CASSPPASAAYEQYF	TRBV18	TRBJ2-7
CASSPLGEAYEQYF	TRBV18	TRBJ2-7
CASSQEDRGREKLFF	TRBV4-3	TRBJ1-4
CASSVSGRAYEQYF	TRBV7-9	TRBJ2-7